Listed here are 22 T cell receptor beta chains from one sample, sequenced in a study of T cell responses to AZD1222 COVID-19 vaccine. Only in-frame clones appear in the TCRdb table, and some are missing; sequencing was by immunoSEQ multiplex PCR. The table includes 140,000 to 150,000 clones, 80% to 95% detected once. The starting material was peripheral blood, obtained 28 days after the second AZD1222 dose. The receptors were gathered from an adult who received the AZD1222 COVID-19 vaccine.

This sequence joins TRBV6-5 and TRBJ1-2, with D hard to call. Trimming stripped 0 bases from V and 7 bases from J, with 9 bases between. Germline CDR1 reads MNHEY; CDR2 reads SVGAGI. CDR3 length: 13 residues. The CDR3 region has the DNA TGTGCCAGCAGTTACTCCACTAGGGCTGGCTACACCTTC. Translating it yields CASSYSTRAGYTF.

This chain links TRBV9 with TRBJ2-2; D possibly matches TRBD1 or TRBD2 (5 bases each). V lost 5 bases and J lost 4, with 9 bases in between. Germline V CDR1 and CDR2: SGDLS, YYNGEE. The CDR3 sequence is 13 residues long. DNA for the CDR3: TGTGCCAGCAGGGCAGGGAGCACCGGGGAGCTGTTTTTT. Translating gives CASRAGSTGELFF.

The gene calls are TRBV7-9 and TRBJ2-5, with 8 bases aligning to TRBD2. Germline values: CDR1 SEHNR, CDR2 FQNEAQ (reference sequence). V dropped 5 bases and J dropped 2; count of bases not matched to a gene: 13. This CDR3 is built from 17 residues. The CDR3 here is CASSLRGGAGAQETQYF. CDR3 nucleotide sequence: TGTGCCAGCAGCCTCAGAGGGGGAGCGGGAGCTCAAGAGACCCAGTACTTC.

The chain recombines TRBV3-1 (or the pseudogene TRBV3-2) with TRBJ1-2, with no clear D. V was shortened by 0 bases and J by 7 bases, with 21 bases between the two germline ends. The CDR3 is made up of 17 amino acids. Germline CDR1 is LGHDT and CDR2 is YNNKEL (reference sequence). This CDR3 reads CASSQDQGIEAVVGYTF. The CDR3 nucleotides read TGTGCCAGCAGCCAAGATCAAGGGATTGAGGCTGTAGTTGGCTACACCTTC.

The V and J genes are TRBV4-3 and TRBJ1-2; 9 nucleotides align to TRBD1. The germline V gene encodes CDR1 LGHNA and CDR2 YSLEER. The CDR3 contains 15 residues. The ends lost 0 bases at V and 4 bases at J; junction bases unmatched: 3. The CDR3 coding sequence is TGCGCCAGCAGCCAAGAGGGGACAGGGCGCTATGGCTACACCTTC. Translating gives CASSQEGTGRYGYTF.

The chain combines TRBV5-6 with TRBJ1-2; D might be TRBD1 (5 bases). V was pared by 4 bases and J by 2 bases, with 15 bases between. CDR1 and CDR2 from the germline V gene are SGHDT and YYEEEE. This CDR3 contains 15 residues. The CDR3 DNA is TGTGCCAGCAGCCCACCACAGGCAAGGAACTATGGCTACACCTTC. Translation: CASSPPQARNYGYTF.

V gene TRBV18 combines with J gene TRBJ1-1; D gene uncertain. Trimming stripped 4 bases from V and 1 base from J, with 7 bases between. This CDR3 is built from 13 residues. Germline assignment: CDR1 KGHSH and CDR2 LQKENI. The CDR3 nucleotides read TGTGCCAGCTCACAGGCAGAGAACACTGAAGCTTTCTTT. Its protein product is CASSQAENTEAFF.

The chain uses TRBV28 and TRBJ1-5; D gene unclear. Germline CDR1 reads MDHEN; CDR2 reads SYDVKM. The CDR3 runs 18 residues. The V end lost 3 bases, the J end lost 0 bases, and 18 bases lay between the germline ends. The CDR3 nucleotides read TGTGCCAGCAGTTTCGGCCCATCGTCGATGTATAGCAATCAGCCCCAGCATTTT. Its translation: CASSFGPSSMYSNQPQHF.

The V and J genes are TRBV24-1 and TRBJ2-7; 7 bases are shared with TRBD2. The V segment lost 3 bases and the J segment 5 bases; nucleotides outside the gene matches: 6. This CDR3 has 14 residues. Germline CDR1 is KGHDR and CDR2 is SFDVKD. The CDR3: CATSDPRGRNEQYF. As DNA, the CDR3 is TGTGCCACCAGTGATCCGCGGGGGAGGAACGAGCAGTACTTC.

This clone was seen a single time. This CDR3 is CASSGTGNQPQHF. In nucleotides, the CDR3 is TGCGCCAGCTCCGGGACAGGGAATCAGCCCCAGCATTTT. The chain recombines TRBV10-2 with TRBJ1-5; 9 bases are a match to TRBD1. CDR1 and CDR2 from the germline V gene are WSHSY and SAAADI. The length of the CDR3 is 13 residues. V gave up 8 bases and J gave up 4 bases; unmatched junction bases: 3.

This CDR3 is CSVAQGLAGSTDTQYF. The DNA for the CDR3 is TGCAGCGTTGCTCAGGGTCTAGCGGGGAGCACAGATACGCAGTATTTT. V usage is TRBV29-1 and J usage is TRBJ2-3, with TRBD2 matching over 9 bases. After removal of 4 bases from V and 0 bases from J, the junction contained 8 bases not matched to a gene. The germline V gene encodes CDR1 SQVTM and CDR2 ANQGSEA. The CDR3 totals 16 residues.

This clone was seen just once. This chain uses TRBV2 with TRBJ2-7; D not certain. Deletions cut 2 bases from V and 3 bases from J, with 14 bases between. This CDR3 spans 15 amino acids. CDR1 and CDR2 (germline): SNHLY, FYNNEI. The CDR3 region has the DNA TGTGCCAGCAGTGAAATCAGGTCAAATAGCTACGAGCAGTACTTC. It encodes CASSEIRSNSYEQYF.

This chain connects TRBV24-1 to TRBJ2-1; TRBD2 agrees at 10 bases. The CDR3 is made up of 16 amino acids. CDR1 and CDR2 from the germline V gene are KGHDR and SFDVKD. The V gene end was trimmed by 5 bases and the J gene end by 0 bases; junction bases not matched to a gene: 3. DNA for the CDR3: TGTGCCACCAGTGTTCGACTAGCGGGCTCCTACAATGAGCAGTTCTTC. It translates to CATSVRLAGSYNEQFF.

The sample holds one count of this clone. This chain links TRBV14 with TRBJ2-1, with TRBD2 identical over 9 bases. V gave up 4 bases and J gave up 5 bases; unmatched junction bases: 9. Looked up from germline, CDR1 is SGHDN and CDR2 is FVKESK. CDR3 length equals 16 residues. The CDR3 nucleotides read TGTGCCAGCAGCCCCCTAGCGGGAAAGGGCGACAATGAGCAGTTCTTC. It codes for CASSPLAGKGDNEQFF.

The CDR3 nucleotides read TGTGCCAGCAGTTCCGGCCAGCGACAGCCCCAGCATTTT. Residues: CASSSGQRQPQHF. This chain links TRBV12-3 or TRBV12-4 with TRBJ1-5; D remains unclear. The CDR3 runs 13 residues. V lost 4 bases and J lost 7, with 11 bases in between.

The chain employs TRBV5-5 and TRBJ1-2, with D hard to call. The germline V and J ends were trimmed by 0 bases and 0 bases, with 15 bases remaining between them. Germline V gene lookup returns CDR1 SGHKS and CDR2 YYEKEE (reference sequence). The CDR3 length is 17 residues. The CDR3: CASSLAQSLRANYGYTF. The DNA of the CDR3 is TGTGCCAGCAGCTTGGCCCAGTCCCTCCGGGCTAACTATGGCTACACCTTC.

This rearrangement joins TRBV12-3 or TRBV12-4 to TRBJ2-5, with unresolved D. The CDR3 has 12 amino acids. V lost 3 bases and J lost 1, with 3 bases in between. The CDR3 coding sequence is TGTGCCAGCAGTTTTCCCCAAGAGACCCAGTACTTC. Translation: CASSFPQETQYF.

CDR3 residues: CASSLASGNYEQYF. Written as DNA, the CDR3 is TGTGCCAGCAGCTTAGCGTCGGGAAACTACGAGCAGTACTTC. The chain couples TRBV7-2 to TRBJ2-7; D is possibly TRBD2 (5 bases). In germline, CDR1 is SGHTA, CDR2 FQGNSA. V was pared by 0 bases and J by 3 bases, with 9 bases between. The CDR3 sequence is 14 residues long. The whole variable domain, remainder taken from reference TRBV7-2 and TRBJ2-7, is GAGVSQSPSNKVTEKGKDVELRCDPISGHTALYWYRQSLGQGLEFLIYFQGNSAPDKSGLPSDRFSAERTGGSVSTLTIQRTQQEDSAVYLCASSLASGNYEQYFGPGTRLTVT.

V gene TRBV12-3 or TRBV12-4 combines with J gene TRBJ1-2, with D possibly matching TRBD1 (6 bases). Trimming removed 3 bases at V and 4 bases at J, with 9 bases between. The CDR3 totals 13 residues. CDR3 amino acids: CASSFSDSYGYTF. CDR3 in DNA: TGTGCCAGCAGTTTTTCGGACAGCTATGGCTACACCTTC.

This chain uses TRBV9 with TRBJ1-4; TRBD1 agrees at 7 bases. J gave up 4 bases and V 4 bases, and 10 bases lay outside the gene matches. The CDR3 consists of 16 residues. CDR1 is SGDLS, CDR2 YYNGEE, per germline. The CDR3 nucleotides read TGTGCCAGCAGCCGTACTCCGGCAGGGGGTAATGAAAAACTGTTTTTT. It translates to CASSRTPAGGNEKLFF.

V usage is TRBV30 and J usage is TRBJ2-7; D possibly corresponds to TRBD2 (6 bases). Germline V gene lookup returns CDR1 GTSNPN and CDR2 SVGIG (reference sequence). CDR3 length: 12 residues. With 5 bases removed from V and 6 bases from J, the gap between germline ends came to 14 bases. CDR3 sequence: CAWGRPAVEQYF. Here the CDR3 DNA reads TGTGCCTGGGGGAGGCCCGCGGTCGAGCAGTACTTC.

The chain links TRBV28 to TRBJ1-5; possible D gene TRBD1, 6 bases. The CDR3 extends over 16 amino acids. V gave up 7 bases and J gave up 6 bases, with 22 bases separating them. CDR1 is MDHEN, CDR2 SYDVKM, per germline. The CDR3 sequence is CASKRAGVGFSQPQHF. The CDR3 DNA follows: TGTGCCAGCAAGAGGGCAGGGGTCGGTTTTAGTCAGCCCCAGCATTTT.